This T cell receptor (beta chain) comes out of a study of early T cells in non-severe SARS-CoV-2 infection. Study details: Chains were unpaired, as sequencing was done on bulk RNA from unsorted whole blood. Findings of the study overall: Sequences matched to VDJdb favored anti-spike CD8 responses, while private and CD4 specificities were missed.

Trimming cost V 1 base and J 2 bases; bases outside gene matches: 18. Germline values: CDR1 SGHRS, CDR2 YFSETQ. The CDR3 covers 21 residues. This clonotype has a handful of counts. Its specificity is not known. Individual cDNA molecules received unique molecular identifiers during library preparation. TCRdb itself ran the 5' RACE reads through MiXCR, one entry per CDR3 protein. The sample lists fewer than 110,000 distinct CDR3 sequences, 11% occurring once. The sample comprised whole blood. The TCR sequence derives from an adult who was a healthcare worker with PCR-confirmed SARS-CoV-2 infection or an uninfected control (not recorded which). The chain combines TRBV5-1 with TRBJ2-6; 7 bases align to TRBD1. The CDR3 nucleotides read TGCGCCAGCAGCTTGACTAACCAAATCGGGACAGTTCAGACTGGGGCCAACGTCCTGACTTTC. Amino acids: CASSLTNQIGTVQTGANVLTF.